The clone carrying this T cell receptor beta chain showed up just a few times. The data are from a study of molecular identifiers for immune sequencing clone quantification. Background on the study: Four portions were sequenced after RNA from approximately 22,000 or 94,000 naive CD8 cells was split five ways in replicates.

The CDR3 has 13 amino acids. Germline-derived CDR1 and CDR2 are LNHDA and SQIVND (reference sequence). V was shortened by 10 bases and J by 5 bases, with 18 bases between the two germline ends. TCRdb re-called the PCR reads with MiXCR, one entry per CDR3 protein. The table shows some 580,000 distinct CDR3 sequences, with 25% occurring only once. The sequence came from a human donor in good health. Some libraries in this study had Jurkat cell RNA spiked in. The chain recombines TRBV19 with TRBJ2-7; D might be TRBD2 (6 bases). The sample taken for sequencing was naive CD8+ T cells from blood, with Jurkat cell RNA spiked in. Described subset: FACS-sorted CD8+CD4-CCR7+CD45RA+ naive T cells. This chain's CDR3 is CAIGAGTVDEQYF. The CDR3, as DNA: TGTGCCATAGGGGCGGGGACCGTGGACGAGCAGTACTTC.